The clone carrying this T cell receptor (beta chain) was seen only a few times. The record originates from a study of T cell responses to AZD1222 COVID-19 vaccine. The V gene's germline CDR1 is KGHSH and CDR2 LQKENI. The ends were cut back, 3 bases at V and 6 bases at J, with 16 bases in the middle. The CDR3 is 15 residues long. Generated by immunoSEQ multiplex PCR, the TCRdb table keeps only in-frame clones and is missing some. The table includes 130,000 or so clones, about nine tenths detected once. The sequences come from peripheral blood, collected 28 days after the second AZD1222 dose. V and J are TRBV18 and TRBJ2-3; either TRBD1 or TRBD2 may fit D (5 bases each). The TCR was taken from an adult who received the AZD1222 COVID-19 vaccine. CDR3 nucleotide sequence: TGTGCCAGCTCACCCCGGCAGGGTGAGGGGGATACGCAGTATTTT. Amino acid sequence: CASSPRQGEGDTQYF.